This T cell receptor beta chain was captured in a study of T cell responses to AZD1222 COVID-19 vaccine. Sequencing used immunoSEQ multiplex PCR; TCRdb keeps in-frame clones, though not all of them. This sample has roughly 50,000 clones; around 80% occur once, and the top ten carry roughly 7.2%. Study-wide results and limits: A mostly white British donor set with more females was recruited, and clonal diversity was possibly underestimated.

In regard to this clone: The antigen is unknown.

The material sequenced was peripheral blood, taken on day 0 of AZD1222 vaccination. The clonotype was recovered from an adult in good health.

DNA of the CDR3: TGTGCCAGCAGTTACAAACCCAGTGTAATTTCACCCCTCCACTTT. Translation: CASSYKPSVISPLHF. The chain carries TRBV27 and TRBJ1-6; D remains unclear. V dropped 4 bases and J dropped 9 bases, with 16 bases sitting between them. Germline V gene data show CDR1 as MNHEY and CDR2 as SMNVEV (reference sequence). The CDR3 covers 15 residues.